The next 2 T cell receptor beta chains were all read from a single sample in a study of blood T cells in healthy people across ages. Sample-barcoded 5' priming and a J-beta primer mix drove a second PCR of 7 to 11 cycles. MiXCR was run by TCRdb on the 5' RACE reads, yielding one entry per CDR3 protein. Among 790,000 or so distinct CDR3 sequences, around 50% were seen once, and the ten largest hold roughly 20%. Sequenced material: blood. These receptors were taken from an elderly man in good health.

This chain connects TRBV29-1 to TRBJ1-2, with TRBD1 matching over 7 bases. Per germline, CDR1 SQVTM and CDR2 ANQGSEA. This CDR3 comprises 13 residues. V gave up 6 bases and J gave up 8 bases; unmatched junction bases: 12. The CDR3 coding sequence is TGCAGCGTGCGATGGGACAGTGGGGGCGGCTACACCTTC. It yields the protein CSVRWDSGGGYTF.

V and J are TRBV5-1 and TRBJ1-2, with no clear D. Deletions cut 1 base from V and 3 bases from J, with 10 bases between. The germline CDR1 and CDR2 sequences are SGHRS and YFSETQ. The CDR3 has 14 residues. In DNA, the CDR3 is TGCGCCAGCAGCTTGAACGGGGTGGACTATGGCTACACCTTC. Its protein is CASSLNGVDYGYTF.